This TCR delta chain was recorded in a study of γδ T cells in repeated Plasmodium falciparum infection. Bulk repertoires came from Vgamma9/Vdelta2+ or Vdelta2-negative gammadelta T cells flow-sorted from PBMC. Trimming left V 4 bases short and J 0 bases short, with 36 bases between. The CDR3 totals 23 residues. CDR1 is TSWWSYY, CDR2 QGS, per germline. TCRdb re-processed the multiplex PCR reads via CATT. This table holds about 57,000 delta-chain clones, 1.7% found once. This clone was detected many times. The protein TCRdb lists belongs to a much larger clone and differs from this DNA's translation at residue 5, which points to a read error; the protein shown is made from the DNA.

The receptor was isolated from a pool of human donors (malaria-infected and uninfected, not separated). The specimen sequenced was gamma-delta T cells from blood. The chain carries TRDV1 and TRDJ1, with D maybe TRDD2 (7 bases). The CDR3 DNA sequence: TGTGCTCTTGGGGGACCGTTTCCTACTACCGGCCTCTGGGGCTGGGGACACACCGATAAACTCATCTTT. Encoded protein: CALGGPFPTTGLWGWGHTDKLIF.